This T cell receptor beta chain was captured in a study of blood T cells in healthy people across ages (dated by TCRdb to 2015 to 2017). At the level of the whole study: In model experiments, template switching captured about one uniquely barcoded TCR beta cDNA molecule for every two T cells. To track age-related changes in TCR beta repertoire diversity, the study relied on deep sequencing normalized with unique cDNA molecular identifiers. The donors were split into four age groups: young (average around 15 years), middle-aged (more than 35), aged (62) and long-lived (roughly 88). To avoid experimental bias, donors of different ages were distributed randomly across sequencing lanes. For two donors (one aged 18 to 30 and one aged 80 or older), the study analyzed two additional independent replicas of 1 million unique cDNA reads from the same blood draw.

Concerning this clonotype itself: The clone's antigen remains unknown. Nothing much larger sits one base from this clone, and base qualities are not available.

Donors were approximately 42 systemically healthy Caucasian individuals from Russia aged 6 to 90 years. Each donor gave ten milliliters of peripheral blood, collected into EDTA-treated Vacutainer tubes. Ficoll-Paque density-gradient centrifugation was used to isolate PBMCs, with at least 7 million per sample. Total RNA, at least 5.5 micrograms per sample, was extracted from PBMCs with Trizol reagent. Naive CD45RAhigh/CD27high T cell percentages were measured by flow cytometry on a PBMC aliquot from every donor. Library method: 5' RACE. Instrument on record: Illumina HiSeq 2500. A second PCR of about 6 to 11 cycles was run with a J-beta primer mix and a sample-barcoded 5' primer. A unique molecular identifier was introduced onto each TCR beta cDNA molecule by a template-switch 5' adaptor carrying 12 random nucleotides. Each sample yielded at least 2.5 million CDR3-containing paired-end reads. The Mint cDNA synthesis kit, primed by a TRBC-specific oligonucleotide, was used to synthesize first-strand cDNA from all RNA. All cDNA was treated with uracil-DNA glycosylase and then went through a first 18-cycle PCR with the universal primers M1SS and BC2_uni_R. The original pipeline was this. For normalization, 1 million high-quality reads, each with a distinct molecular identifier, were randomly selected from each sample. Reads with shared molecular identifiers were discarded instead of being binned into consensus sequences. MiTCR, with a Q25 quality threshold and the strictest error-elimination algorithm, was used for CDR3 identification, clonotype clustering and error correction. Lower-bound total TCR beta diversity was estimated with a nonparametric unseen species model using Euler transformation. TCRdb reanalyzed the raw reads on its own, using fastp at Q25 for trimming and MiXCR for clone calling, and kept in-frame beta chains. Each CDR3 protein gets just one entry, which takes the most common genes and DNA from the rows behind it. Here the V and J calls rest on TCRdb's processing, not on the authors' analysis. For this sample there are approximately 810,000 distinct CDR3 sequences; 25% to 35% appear just once. Jointly, the top ten make up 15% to 20% of the sample.

General study outcomes and caveats: The percentage of naive T cells measured by flow cytometry correlated strongly with observed TCR beta diversity. Estimates of total diversity based on one million sequenced T cells were considered lower bounds and underestimates. Compared with the aged group, more naive CD4+ T cells, fewer expanded clones and increased TCR diversity were shown by the long-lived group, suggesting age selection. As age increased, observed TCR beta diversity per million T cells dropped in a roughly linear way, and a significant reduction was already evident by age about 40. Donor CMV infection status was unknown, potentially confounding age-related changes in expanded clonotypes. Since profiling was done on bulk unsorted PBMCs, naive and antigen-experienced compartments could not be conclusively compared.

Trimming costs V 1 base and J 1 base, and their ends lie 10 bases apart. The CDR3 has 15 amino acids, counting the end cysteine and phenylalanine. CDR3 DNA only is kept here, 45 bases in frame from base 1. The germline V gene (reference sequence) gives CDR1 as LGHDT and CDR2 as YNNKEL. The material sequenced was blood. This receptor was obtained from a woman older than 75 in good health. The sequence links TRBV3-1 to TRBJ1-1; possibly the D gene is TRBD1, per 5 matching bases. The CDR3 protein is CASSQGQSANTEAFF. The sequenced DNA is TGTGCCAGCAGCCAAGGACAGTCGGCGAACACTGAAGCTTTCTTT. Beyond the CDR3, the reference TRBV3-1 and TRBJ1-1 genes provide the residues; the full variable domain reads: DTAVSQTPKYLVTQMGNDKSIKCEQNLGHDTMYWYKQDSKKFLKIMFSYNNKELIINETVPNRFSPKSPDKAHLNLHINSLELGDSAVYFCASSQGQSANTEAFFGQGTRLTVV.